The clone carrying this T cell receptor (beta chain) was detected only once. This entry is derived from a study of blood T cell repertoires in COVID-19. Authors' methods: Nucleated cell counts were estimated from reference gene primer amplification. The data were produced by immunoSEQ multiplex PCR, yet TCRdb's version contains in-frame clones alone and is incomplete. V and J calls and clone size follow that table, whereas D and trimming were derived from the DNA. The sample contains 270,000 or so clones, about 86% of which appear only once. Seattle's enrolled individuals joined amid active infection and were then monitored longitudinally. The CDR3 has 14 amino acids. V dropped 3 bases and J dropped 4 bases, with 15 bases sitting between them. The V gene's germline CDR1 is SQVTM and CDR2 ANQGSEA.

This sequence originates from a woman in her twenties or thirties with COVID-19, enrolled during active disease. Sample: peripheral blood. The chain is built from TRBV29-1 and TRBJ2-5; D might be TRBD2 (5 bases). The CDR3: CSVDSEPLGETQYF. The CDR3 bases are TGCAGCGTTGATAGCGAACCTTTGGGAGAGACCCAGTACTTC.